These T cell receptor beta chains were read from a single sample in a study of blood T cell repertoires in COVID-19. The method was immunoSEQ multiplex PCR; TCRdb's version includes in-frame clones alone and lacks a portion of them. The sample lists 60,000 to 80,000 clones, roughly 88% occurring once. Input material: peripheral blood. The source is a woman of 80 years or more with acute or convalescent COVID-19. The CDR3 runs from the conserved cysteine through the conserved F or W. D genes are given only for firm matches. Expanded clones are given a class, and other clones once, few, many or no size at all.

J gene,V gene,D gene,clone size,CDR3 protein,CDR3 DNA
TRBJ2-7,TRBV3-1/TRBV3-2,TRBD1,NA,CASSTGQGREQHF,TGTGCCAGCAGCACGGGACAGGGAAGGGAGCAGCACTTC
TRBJ1-5,TRBV19,NA,NA,CASSISYRATNQPQHF,TGTGCCAGTAGTATAAGTTACAGGGCAACGAATCAGCCCCAGCATTTT
TRBJ1-5,TRBV7-6,NA,NA,CASSSQIGGDQPQHF,TGTGCCAGCAGCTCTCAGATCGGGGGAGATCAGCCCCAGCATTTT
TRBJ2-1,TRBV9,NA,NA,CASSVGGVNEQFF,TGTGCCAGCAGCGTAGGAGGTGTCAATGAGCAGTTCTTC
TRBJ1-6,TRBV4-1,NA,NA,CASSQGAGFGYSPLHF,TGCGCCAGCAGCCAAGGTGCGGGGTTCGGTTATTCACCCCTCCACTTT
TRBJ2-1,TRBV5-1,NA,NA,CASSAGYNEQFF,TGCGCCAGCAGCGCGGGGTACAATGAGCAGTTCTTC
TRBJ1-5,TRBV6-2/TRBV6-3,NA,NA,CASSWPGRVTSVDQPQHF,TGTGCCAGCAGTTGGCCGGGGAGGGTAACTAGCGTGGATCAGCCCCAGCATTTT
TRBJ2-7,TRBV18,TRBD2,NA,CASSPRAGDYEQYF,TGTGCCAGCTCACCACGGGCGGGGGATTACGAGCAGTACTTC
TRBJ1-5,TRBV19,TRBD1,NA,CASSLGQGGQPQHF,TGTGCCAGTAGTCTGGGACAGGGAGGACAGCCCCAGCATTTT
TRBJ2-7,TRBV30,NA,NA,CAWGVNLKGGEQYF,TGTGCCTGGGGCGTGAACCTGAAGGGGGGGGAGCAGTACTTC
TRBJ2-2,TRBV18,TRBD1,NA,CASSPLQGETGELFF,TGTGCCAGCTCACCACTCCAGGGGGAGACCGGGGAGCTGTTTTTT
TRBJ2-3,TRBV30,TRBD2,NA,CAGEGGANTQYF,TGTGCCGGAGAGGGAGGGGCTAATACGCAGTATTTT
TRBJ1-1,TRBV29-1,TRBD1,once,CSVVGQANTEAFF,TGCAGCGTAGTGGGACAGGCAAACACTGAAGCTTTCTTT
TRBJ1-1,TRBV19,NA,NA,CASRREGMNTEAFF,TGTGCCAGTAGAAGGGAGGGGATGAACACTGAAGCTTTCTTT
TRBJ1-2,TRBV5-1,NA,few,CASSRTTYGYTF,TGCGCCAGCAGCCGAACCACATATGGCTACACCTTC
TRBJ1-3,TRBV2,NA,NA,CASSDRGSGNTIYF,TGTGCCAGCAGTGATAGGGGCTCTGGAAACACCATATATTTT
TRBJ1-6,TRBV20-1,NA,NA,CSASTRDYNSPLHF,TGCAGTGCTAGTACCCGGGACTACAATTCACCCCTCCACTTT
TRBJ2-2,TRBV28,NA,NA,CASSFRSTGELFF,TGTGCCAGCAGTTTTCGTAGCACCGGGGAGCTGTTTTTT
TRBJ2-5,TRBV20-1,NA,NA,CSAGGQETQYF,TGCAGTGCCGGAGGTCAAGAGACCCAGTACTTC
TRBJ2-1,TRBV30,TRBD1,NA,CAWNRGLGYNEQFF,TGTGCCTGGAACAGGGGGCTTGGTTACAATGAGCAGTTCTTC
TRBJ2-3,TRBV28,TRBD1,NA,CASSLDRDRVTDTQYF,TGTGCCAGCAGTTTGGACCGGGACAGAGTCACAGATACGCAGTATTTT
TRBJ1-5,TRBV7-9,NA,NA,CASSLSGVGNQPQHF,TGTGCCAGCAGCTTATCAGGGGTCGGCAATCAGCCCCAGCATTTT
TRBJ2-3,TRBV7-2,NA,NA,CASSFGPGDPDTQYF,TGTGCCAGCAGCTTCGGACCGGGGGACCCAGATACGCAGTATTTT
TRBJ1-6,TRBV7-3,TRBD1,NA,CASSYTGQSDSPLHF,TGTGCCAGCAGTTATACGGGACAGTCCGATTCACCCCTCCACTTT